Detailed here is one T cell receptor (beta chain). These data are taken from a study of blood T cell repertoires in COVID-19. Looked up from germline, CDR1 is LNHDA and CDR2 is SQIVND (reference sequence). Trimming cost V 4 bases and J 6 bases, with 13 bases left between them. The CDR3 runs to 14 residues. Assay: immunoSEQ multiplex PCR; the TCRdb copy retains only in-frame clones and omits some. The sample holds some 49,000 clones, roughly 82% seen once. The rearrangement links TRBV19 to TRBJ1-5, with D perhaps TRBD1 (6 bases). The receptor's source is a woman in her sixties or seventies with acute or convalescent COVID-19. Sequenced material: peripheral blood. Here the CDR3 reads CASSTNREGQPQHF. The CDR3 nucleotides are TGTGCCAGTAGTACCAACAGGGAGGGTCAGCCCCAGCATTTT.